Following are 31 T cell receptor beta chains from one sample sequenced in a study of regulatory T cells in long-lasting Graves disease. Time point given: persistent/refractory GD, antithyroid drugs over 5 years with positive TRAb. RNA extracted from PBMCs served as the sequencing template. Relying on iRepertoire HTBI primers and Arm-PCR of CDR3 regions, the team built TCR beta libraries. From the multiplex PCR reads, TCRdb called clonotypes with MiXCR, one entry per CDR3 protein. The data contain about 430,000 distinct CDR3 sequences, approximately 22% of them singletons. Specimen: peripheral blood mononuclear cells (PBMCs), collected when the disease was refractory, from a patient treated with antithyroid drugs. The receptors shown here come from a female donor with Graves disease.

V and J are TRBV12-3 or TRBV12-4 and TRBJ2-1; 10 nucleotides match TRBD2. Trimming at V came to 5 bases and at J to 7 bases, leaving 8 bases not matched to a gene. This CDR3 comprises 15 residues. CDR3 nucleotide sequence: TGTGCCAGCAGTCGAGCGGGAGGGCCTCAGAATGAGCAGTTCTTC. It encodes CASSRAGGPQNEQFF.

The rearrangement uses TRBV20-1 and TRBJ2-6; D remains ambiguous. The CDR3 contains 16 residues. Per the germline V gene, CDR1 is DFQATT and CDR2 is SNEGSKA (reference sequence). Deletions cut 5 bases from V and 1 base from J, with 15 bases between. This CDR3 is CSAQPLLISGANVLTF. CDR3 bases: TGCAGTGCTCAGCCCCTTCTTATATCTGGGGCCAACGTCCTGACTTTC.

In regard to this clonotype: One base away lies a much larger clone, so this may be a sequencing read error. The chain combines TRBV6-5 with TRBJ2-2; tentatively, D is TRBD2 (5 bases). The CDR3 has 14 residues. The V gene lost 2 bases and the J gene lost 7 bases, with 11 bases spanning the gap. The germline V gene encodes CDR1 MNHEY and CDR2 SVGAGI. CDR3 sequence reads: CASSYRELGGELFF. CDR3 bases: TGTGCCAGCAGTTACAGGGAGCTTGGCGGGGAGCTGTTTTTT.

This clonotype was found a few times. V usage is TRBV6-1 and J usage is TRBJ2-7, with TRBD1 as a possible D gene (6 bases). V lost 7 bases, J lost 9 bases, and 13 bases lay in between. This CDR3 contains 11 residues. Looked up from germline, CDR1 is MNHNS and CDR2 is SASEGT. Written as DNA, the CDR3 is TGTGCCAGCAAGGACAGTCGGTGGCAGTACTTC. Amino acids: CASKDSRWQYF.

This clonotype was found many times. The genes are TRBV28 and TRBJ1-2; D is unresolved. Germline CDR1 and CDR2: MDHEN and SYDVKM. This CDR3 comprises 15 residues. V lost 3 bases to trimming and J lost 8 bases, with 19 bases between them. CDR3 protein: CASSFGILDPLGYTF. CDR3 DNA: TGTGCCAGCAGTTTCGGAATCCTGGACCCATTAGGCTACACCTTC.

The chain joins TRBV2 to TRBJ2-3, with 7 bases aligning to TRBD2. This CDR3 is 15 amino acids long. In germline, CDR1 is SNHLY, CDR2 FYNNEI. V trimming: 7 bases; J trimming: 5 bases; junction bases outside the gene matches: 12. CDR3 DNA sequence: TGTGCCAGCACTATTCTGGCGGGAGCCGGAGATACGCAGTATTTT. It is translated as CASTILAGAGDTQYF.

This clonotype came up a few times. One end of the junction does not line up with germline, which may come from a read error. The chain links TRBV7-7 to TRBJ2-2; D unclear. Germline CDR1 reads SSHAT; CDR2 reads FNYEAQ (reference sequence). This CDR3 is 15 amino acids long. Here the CDR3 DNA reads TGTGCTAGCAGCCCCTCTACTTCGAACACCGGGGAGCTGTTTTTT. Amino acids: CASSPSTSNTGELFF.

This clonotype was detected a few times. V usage is TRBV7-3 and J usage is TRBJ2-2; D is tentatively TRBD1 or TRBD2 (5 bases each). CDR3 size: 16 residues. Trimming shortened V by 5 bases and J by 4 bases, and 17 bases separated the two germline ends. Germline CDR1 and CDR2: SGHTA and FQGTGA. CDR3 in DNA: TGTGCCAGCAGCCCGGGGACCGGAGCCGGCACCGGGGAGCTGTTTTTT. It yields the protein CASSPGTGAGTGELFF.

This clonotype was counted at least ten times. The rearrangement links TRBV29-1 to TRBJ1-2; 7 nucleotides line up with TRBD1. The CDR3 is 11 residues long. J was trimmed by 7 bases and V by 5 bases; bases with no gene match: 4. The germline gives CDR1 SQVTM, CDR2 ANQGSEA. CDR3 nucleotide sequence: TGCAGCGTTTACAGGGGTGCTGGCTACACCTTC. The encoded protein is CSVYRGAGYTF.

This clonotype has ten or more counts. The V and J genes are TRBV2 and TRBJ1-3; 7 bases align to TRBD1. Germline-derived CDR1 and CDR2 are SNHLY and FYNNEI. The ends lost 4 bases at V and 3 bases at J; junction bases unmatched: 6. The length of the CDR3 is 15 residues. CDR3 bases: TGTGCCAGCAGTGCTGACAGGGACTATGGAAACACCATATATTTT. It codes for CASSADRDYGNTIYF.

This clonotype has ten or more counts. The rearrangement uses TRBV30 and TRBJ2-7, with D hard to call. Trimming removed 3 bases at V and 6 bases at J, with 12 bases between. Germline CDR1 reads GTSNPN; CDR2 reads SVGIG (reference sequence). The length of the CDR3 is 12 residues. This chain's CDR3 is CAWRPPGGEQYF. The CDR3 DNA follows: TGTGCCTGGAGACCACCGGGTGGCGAGCAGTACTTC. The whole variable domain, filled in from reference TRBV30 and TRBJ2-7, reads SQTIHQWPATLVQPVGSPLSLECTVEGTSNPNLYWYRQAAGRGLQLLFYSVGIGQISSEVPQNLSASRPQDRQFILSSKKLLLSDSGFYLCAWRPPGGEQYFGPGTRLTVT.

This clonotype was recorded many times. This chain links TRBV20-1 with TRBJ2-5; TRBD2 agrees at 9 bases. Germline loops: CDR1 DFQATT, CDR2 SNEGSKA (reference sequence). This CDR3 is built from 16 residues. V lost 5 bases and J lost 4; bases outside the gene matches: 14. Written as DNA, the CDR3 is TGCAGTGCTGCGGGGGGCCTAGCGGGAAAAGGAGAGACCCAGTACTTC. Translated, it gives CSAAGGLAGKGETQYF.

The rearrangement joins TRBV27 to TRBJ2-7; perhaps TRBD1 as D (5 bases). The ends were cut back, 6 bases at V and 2 bases at J, with 14 bases in the middle. CDR1 and CDR2 from the germline V gene are MNHEY and SMNVEV (reference sequence). The CDR3 length is 14 residues. CDR3 DNA sequence: TGTGCCAGCAGCCCTAATTCAGGGACCTACGAGCAGTACTTC. This gives the protein CASSPNSGTYEQYF.

There are many counts of this clonotype. The chain carries TRBV28 and TRBJ2-7, with D maybe TRBD2 (6 bases). The V and J ends lost 6 bases and 4 bases respectively, with 13 bases between them. Germline CDR1 reads MDHEN; CDR2 reads SYDVKM. The CDR3 covers 13 residues. As DNA, the CDR3 is TGTGCCAGCAGCCCCTGGGGGGAATACGAGCAGTACTTC. Amino acids: CASSPWGEYEQYF.

There are many counts of this clonotype. This sequence joins TRBV2 and TRBJ2-5, with TRBD1 matching over 7 bases. V lost 4 bases to trimming and J lost 3 bases; unmatched junction nucleotides: 2. The CDR3 is 13 residues long. The V gene's germline CDR1 is SNHLY and CDR2 FYNNEI. The CDR3 loop is CASSGGGEETQYF. The CDR3 DNA follows: TGTGCCAGCAGTGGAGGGGGCGAAGAGACCCAGTACTTC.

This rearrangement joins TRBV6-1 to TRBJ2-7; D may match TRBD1 or TRBD2 (7 bases each). The V end was cut by 10 bases, the J end by 2 bases, with 21 bases between. The length of the CDR3 is 15 residues. CDR1 is MNHNS and CDR2 is SASEGT in the germline V gene. CDR3 coding DNA: TGTGCCACTTCAGACGGGGGGAGGGGGCCCTACGAGCAGTACTTC. Translation: CATSDGGRGPYEQYF.

The V gene is TRBV20-1, the J gene TRBJ2-4; maybe TRBD2 (6 bases). Trimming cost V 0 bases and J 0 bases, with 12 bases left between them. This CDR3 is built from 16 residues. Germline V gives CDR1 DFQATT, CDR2 SNEGSKA (reference sequence). The CDR3 sequence: CSARDVGSGAKNIQYF. Here the CDR3 DNA reads TGCAGTGCTAGAGACGTCGGTAGCGGAGCCAAAAACATTCAGTACTTC.

This clonotype was seen a handful of times. The J gene is TRBJ1-2, the V gene TRBV5-6; 7 nucleotides line up with TRBD1. Per germline, CDR1 SGHDT and CDR2 YYEEEE. The CDR3 has 16 residues. V trimming: 3 bases; J trimming: 6 bases; junction bases outside the gene matches: 14. CDR3 coding DNA: TGTGCCAGCAGCTCCAAATCTTGGGGGGACAGCCATGGCTACACCTTC. As protein: CASSSKSWGDSHGYTF.

This clonotype was seen repeatedly, ten times or more. The rearrangement joins TRBV12-3 or TRBV12-4 to TRBJ2-7, with D tentatively TRBD2 (5 bases). The CDR3 has 12 amino acids. V lost 6 bases and J 4 bases, leaving 10 bases between the germline ends. The DNA for the CDR3 is TGTGCCAGCAGCCAAACTAGTTACGAGCAGTACTTC. Residues: CASSQTSYEQYF.

This sequence joins TRBV30 and TRBJ2-1; 11 bases line up with TRBD1. CDR3 size: 15 residues. CDR1 is GTSNPN and CDR2 is SVGIG in the germline V gene (reference sequence). Germline trimming cut 8 bases from V and 7 bases from J; bases unmatched to any gene: 13. The DNA of the CDR3 is TGTGCCAGATCATATGGACAGGGGGCGGTGAATGAGCAGTTCTTC. The encoded protein is CARSYGQGAVNEQFF.

On this clonotype: Relative to the germline gene, one junction end is altered; a read error may explain this. The CDR3 is CASSYARISEANVLTF. The CDR3 nucleotides read TGTGCCAGCAGTTACGCCAGGATCTCTGAGGCCAACGTCCTGACTTTC. The rearrangement uses TRBV6-2 or TRBV6-3 and TRBJ2-6, with D unresolved. The germline V gene has CDR1 MNHEY and CDR2 SVGEGT. The CDR3 spans 16 residues.

The CDR3 sequence: CASSQDRAARAPEQYF. The DNA of the CDR3 is TGCGCCAGCAGCCAAGATCGGGCCGCGCGTGCCCCCGAGCAGTACTTC. The chain employs TRBV4-1 and TRBJ2-7; D unresolved. Deletions cut 0 bases from V and 6 bases from J, with 18 bases between. The germline V gene has CDR1 MGHRA and CDR2 YSYEKL. The CDR3 is made up of 16 amino acids.

There are many counts of this clonotype. The chain is built from TRBV11-3 and TRBJ2-7; D is ambiguous. The length of the CDR3 is 12 residues. Germline CDR1 is SGHNT and CDR2 is YENEEA. The V end lost 0 bases, the J end lost 6 bases, and 6 bases lay between the germline ends. CDR3 sequence: CASSLDGGEQYF. In DNA, the CDR3 is TGTGCCAGCAGCTTAGATGGCGGCGAGCAGTACTTC.

This clonotype came up a few times. V and J are TRBV20-1 and TRBJ1-1, with TRBD1 matching over 11 bases. Looked up from germline, CDR1 is DFQATT and CDR2 is SNEGSKA (reference sequence). CDR3 length: 14 residues. The J segment lost 6 bases and the V segment lost 5 bases, leaving 8 bases of the junction unmatched. In DNA, the CDR3 is TGCAGTGCTGGCCGGGACAGGGGGTTCTCTGAAGCTTTCTTT. Residues: CSAGRDRGFSEAFF.

This clonotype was observed at least ten times. V and J are TRBV7-9 and TRBJ1-2; TRBD1 is a possible D gene (6 bases). V was cut by 7 bases and J by 2 bases, with 17 bases left in between. CDR3 length: 15 residues. The V gene's germline CDR1 is SEHNR and CDR2 FQNEAQ (reference sequence). DNA of the CDR3: TGTGCCAGCACTCGATCCTCGACAGGCAACTATGGCTACACCTTC. Translation: CASTRSSTGNYGYTF.

The chain uses TRBV30 and TRBJ1-1; 9 nucleotides agree with TRBD1. The germline gives CDR1 GTSNPN, CDR2 SVGIG (reference sequence). The trim removed 5 bases at V and 4 bases at J, leaving 8 bases unmatched. The CDR3 consists of 14 residues. The CDR3 bases are TGTGCCTGGGGTCCGGGACAGGGACTCACTGAAGCTTTCTTT. Translated: CAWGPGQGLTEAFF.

In its sample, this clonotype was seen many times. The rearrangement uses TRBV5-6 and TRBJ2-2; D is undetermined. The CDR3 has 13 amino acids. Germline lookup yields CDR1 SGHDT and CDR2 YYEEEE. Trimming cost V 4 bases and J 10 bases, with 14 bases left between them. This CDR3 is CASSGPQQEELFF. CDR3 nucleotide sequence: TGTGCCAGCAGCGGGCCTCAGCAGGAGGAGCTGTTTTTT.

To note about this clonotype: It may be a read error: a sequence one base away is much more abundant. The chain links TRBV12-3 or TRBV12-4 to TRBJ1-5, with D maybe TRBD1 (6 bases). This CDR3 is built from 12 residues. Trimming stripped 6 bases from V and 6 bases from J, with 9 bases between. CDR3 DNA: TGTGCCAGCAGCCCAGGGGTTCAGCCCCAGCATTTT. This gives the protein CASSPGVQPQHF.

Comment on this clonotype: Just one base apart from a much larger clone, this may be a read error. This chain uses TRBV6-5 with TRBJ1-1; no definite D call. This CDR3 is built from 14 residues. Germline values: CDR1 MNHEY, CDR2 SVGAGI. This CDR3 reads CASSYSDTNSEAFF. CDR3 bases: TGTGCCAGCAGTTACTCTGACACGAACTCTGAAGCTTTCTTT.

The table lists this clonotype with a count of one. The rearrangement joins TRBV9 to TRBJ2-2; TRBD2 matches 9 bases. Germline CDR1 and CDR2: SGDLS and YYNGEE. The CDR3 totals 17 residues. V shed 3 bases and J 1 base; nucleotides not matched to a gene: 7. The CDR3 DNA sequence: TGTGCCAGCAGCGATTCTCGGCGGGAGGGGAACACCGGGGAGCTGTTTTTT. This sequence encodes CASSDSRREGNTGELFF.

This clonotype was recorded a few times. This sequence joins TRBV7-2 and TRBJ2-7; D call uncertain. V was cut by 6 bases and J by 0 bases, with 21 bases left in between. Germline loops: CDR1 SGHTA, CDR2 FQGNSA. The CDR3 has 17 residues. DNA of the CDR3: TGTGCCAGCAGTTTGGGTGGTTGGCCTTACCTCTCCTACGAGCAGTACTTC. Amino acids: CASSLGGWPYLSYEQYF.